The 16 T cell receptor beta chains reported below all come from one sample, sequenced in a study of technical replicates of blood from a few donors. The protocol was immunoSEQ multiplex PCR, while the TCRdb copy is restricted to in-frame clones and leaves out a portion. This table has roughly 56,000 clones, about 95% appearing once. Sequences were obtained from PBMCs. Source of these receptors: a human donor in good health. Some clones in this sample may be carry-over from other donors' samples.

The chain employs TRBV12-5 and TRBJ2-3, with D possibly TRBD2 on 5 matching bases. CDR1 is LGHNT, CDR2 FRNRAP, per germline. Deletions cut 7 bases from V and 1 base from J, with 9 bases between. The CDR3 extends over 13 amino acids. CDR3 bases: TGTGCTAGTGTTTATAGCGGCACAGATACGCAGTATTTT. This gives the protein CASVYSGTDTQYF.

The rearrangement links TRBV29-1 to TRBJ2-5; 14 nucleotides line up with TRBD2. This CDR3 has 17 residues. CDR1 and CDR2 from the germline V gene are SQVTM and ANQGSEA. The ends lost 6 bases at V and 4 bases at J; junction bases unmatched: 13. CDR3 amino acids: CSVETSGRALPRETQYF. CDR3 nucleotides: TGCAGCGTGGAGACTAGCGGGAGGGCCTTACCTAGAGAGACCCAGTACTTC. The complete variable domain, with remaining parts taken from reference TRBV29-1 and TRBJ2-5, reads SAVISQKPSRDICQRGTSLTIQCQVDSQVTMMFWYRQQPGQSLTLIATANQGSEATYESGFVIDKFPISRPNLTFSTLTVSNMSPEDSSIYLCSVETSGRALPRETQYFGPGTRLLVL.

The chain couples TRBV6-6 to TRBJ2-2, with 10 bases lining up with TRBD1. There are 15 residues in the CDR3. The J segment lost 4 bases and the V segment lost 5 bases, leaving 4 bases of the junction unmatched. Germline V gene lookup returns CDR1 MNHNY and CDR2 SVGAGI (reference sequence). The CDR3 DNA reads as TGTGCCAGCAGTGGACAGGGGGTTGCCACCGGGGAGCTGTTTTTT. It yields the protein CASSGQGVATGELFF.

The CDR3 reads CASSARQGIYEQYF. CDR3 coding DNA: TGTGCCAGCAGTGCCCGACAGGGGATCTACGAGCAGTACTTC. This sequence joins TRBV27 and TRBJ2-7; 8 bases match TRBD1. Germline V CDR1 and CDR2: MNHEY, SMNVEV (reference sequence). The CDR3 spans 14 residues. The J segment lost 3 bases and the V segment lost 5 bases, leaving 6 bases of the junction unmatched.

This chain links TRBV5-1 with TRBJ2-1, with D tentatively TRBD1 (5 bases). The germline V gene has CDR1 SGHRS and CDR2 YFSETQ. The CDR3 spans 16 residues. Trimming left V 0 bases short and J 6 bases short, with 16 bases between. CDR3 sequence: CASSLGGRSNFNEQFF. The CDR3, as DNA: TGCGCCAGCAGCTTGGGGGGCAGATCCAACTTCAATGAGCAGTTCTTC.

The rearrangement uses TRBV6-5 and TRBJ1-1, with TRBD1 matching over 10 bases. CDR1 MNHEY and CDR2 SVGAGI come from the germline V gene. The CDR3 is made up of 13 amino acids. The junction had 2 bases not matched to a gene; V was cut back by 6 bases and J by 4 bases. DNA for the CDR3: TGTGCCAGCAGAAGACAGGGGGCCACTGAAGCTTTCTTT. Translating gives CASRRQGATEAFF.

The CDR3 protein is CASSARSQGAPGANVLTF. The DNA of the CDR3 is TGCGCCAGCAGCGCCCGCTCCCAGGGGGCGCCTGGGGCCAACGTCCTGACTTTC. The chain employs TRBV5-1 and TRBJ2-6; 8 positions match TRBD1. CDR3 length: 18 amino acids. With 4 bases clipped from V and 2 bases from J, the junction kept 11 bases outside the gene matches. Germline V gene sequence: CDR1 SGHRS, CDR2 YFSETQ.

V is TRBV5-1 and J is TRBJ1-1, with 9 nucleotides matching TRBD1. CDR1 SGHRS and CDR2 YFSETQ come from the germline V gene. V lost 3 bases, J lost 5 bases, and 5 bases stayed unmatched. This CDR3 spans 14 amino acids. CDR3 sequence reads: CASSWGQGGTEAFF. For the CDR3, the DNA is TGCGCCAGCAGCTGGGGACAGGGAGGAACTGAAGCTTTCTTT.

The chain couples TRBV6-5 to TRBJ1-6, with TRBD1 identical over 7 bases. Germline CDR1 is MNHEY and CDR2 is SVGAGI. This CDR3 is 15 amino acids long. The ends lost 6 bases at V and 7 bases at J; junction bases unmatched: 9. The CDR3 sequence: CASRVNRGRNSPLHF. CDR3 in DNA: TGTGCCAGCAGAGTGAACAGGGGACGGAATTCACCCCTCCACTTT.

This chain links TRBV13 with TRBJ1-2; no reliable D call. The CDR3 is 15 residues long. Looked up from germline, CDR1 is PRHDT and CDR2 is FYEKMQ (reference sequence). V dropped 5 bases and J dropped 0 bases, with 13 bases sitting between them. Here the CDR3 DNA reads TGTGCCAGCAGCCCCCCAGTTACTACTAACTATGGCTACACCTTC. Protein sequence: CASSPPVTTNYGYTF.

The chain joins TRBV21-1 to TRBJ1-2; the table's D call, TRBD1, was not checked against the DNA. TRBV21-1 is marked as a pseudogene. This CDR3 has 17 amino acids. CDR3 sequence: CASSKLGETGTNYGYTF. The CDR3 DNA is TGTGCCAGCAGCAAGCTAGGAGAGACAGGGACTAACTATGGCTACACCTTC.

The rearrangement joins TRBV12-5 to TRBJ1-2, with 8 bases matching TRBD1. The length of the CDR3 is 14 residues. The germline gives CDR1 LGHNT, CDR2 FRNRAP. Losses at the gene ends were 0 bases for V and 7 bases for J; bases not matched to a gene: 4. The CDR3 sequence is CASGLVTGGSGYTF. Here the CDR3 DNA reads TGTGCTAGTGGTTTGGTAACAGGGGGTAGTGGCTACACCTTC.

The CDR3: CASSLRGQGFEQYF. CDR3 DNA sequence: TGCGCCAGCAGCTTGAGGGGACAGGGATTCGAGCAGTACTTC. The rearrangement links TRBV5-1 to TRBJ2-7, with 9 positions matching TRBD1. The ends lost 1 base at V and 6 bases at J; junction bases unmatched: 5. CDR3 size: 14 residues. Germline CDR1 reads SGHRS; CDR2 reads YFSETQ. Complete variable domain (other parts from reference TRBV5-1 and TRBJ2-7): KAGVTQTPRYLIKTRGQQVTLSCSPISGHRSVSWYQQTPGQGLQFLFEYFSETQRNKGNFPGRFSGRQFSNSRSEMNVSTLELGDSALYLCASSLRGQGFEQYFGPGTRLTVT.

The rearrangement uses TRBV4-2 and TRBJ1-3, with D maybe TRBD1 (5 bases). Looked up from germline, CDR1 is LGHNA and CDR2 is YNFKEQ. Between the trimmed V and J ends, which lost 1 base and 3 bases, there was a span of 16 bases. The CDR3 totals 17 residues. CDR3 sequence (DNA): TGTGCCAGCAGCCAAGTAAAGTCTTCGGGGGTTGGAAACACCATATATTTT. Encoded protein: CASSQVKSSGVGNTIYF.

The CDR3 region is CASSVRLGDFSPLHF. The CDR3 bases are TGTGCCAGCAGTGTCAGGTTAGGGGATTTTTCACCCCTCCACTTT. The rearrangement uses TRBV6-6 and TRBJ1-6; TRBD1 might be the D (5 bases). Between the trimmed V and J ends, which lost 5 bases and 9 bases, there was a span of 17 bases. The CDR3 runs to 15 residues. Germline values: CDR1 MNHNY, CDR2 SVGAGI (reference sequence).

V and J are TRBV6-1 and TRBJ1-2, with a possible D match to TRBD1 (6 bases). V was pared by 4 bases and J by 3 bases, with 15 bases between. Germline CDR1 MNHNS, CDR2 SASEGT. This CDR3 has 15 amino acids. The CDR3 DNA reads as TGTGCCAGCAGTGGCCATTTCGACAGGTACTATGGCTACACCTTC. This encodes CASSGHFDRYYGYTF.